One sample yielded the 15 T cell receptor beta chains listed below, sequenced in a study of cytomegalovirus exposure and HLA in healthy donors. This PCR relied on a set of 60 Vbeta primers and 13 Jbeta primers. Clones were sequenced by immunoSEQ multiplex PCR, and TCRdb holds only the in-frame ones, with some missing. The table lists 140,000 or so clones, around 80% of them singletons. Sequencing input: PBMCs. The receptors derive from a female donor in good health and CMV-seronegative.

This chain uses TRBV5-6 with TRBJ2-1, with unresolved D. The CDR3 contains 13 residues. The ends were cut back, 1 base at V and 6 bases at J, with 8 bases in the middle. Germline assignment: CDR1 SGHDT and CDR2 YYEEEE. The CDR3 sequence is CASSLTTSNEQFF. The CDR3 DNA is TGTGCCAGCAGCTTGACGACAAGCAATGAGCAGTTCTTC.

CDR3 in amino acids: CASSPGTIINEQFF. CDR3 sequence (DNA): TGTGCCAGTAGCCCTGGGACTATTATCAATGAGCAGTTCTTC. The rearrangement uses TRBV19 and TRBJ2-1, with TRBD2 matching over 7 bases. The V and J ends lost 6 bases and 6 bases, in that order; junction bases with no gene match: 8. CDR1 LNHDA and CDR2 SQIVND come from the germline V gene (reference sequence). The CDR3 extends over 14 amino acids.

The gene calls are TRBV10-3 and TRBJ2-5; D may be TRBD2 (6 bases). Germline assignment: CDR1 ENHRY and CDR2 SYGVKD. V was clipped by 7 bases and J by 1 base, with 13 bases between them. The CDR3 totals 14 residues. CDR3 protein: CAIKTGDPQETQYF. CDR3 nucleotides: TGTGCCATCAAGACGGGAGATCCCCAAGAGACCCAGTACTTC.

This clone was counted once. The V gene is TRBV13, the J gene TRBJ1-3; 7 nucleotides match TRBD1. CDR1 and CDR2 from the germline V gene are PRHDT and FYEKMQ (reference sequence). J gave up 0 bases and V 4 bases, and 12 bases lay outside the gene matches. CDR3 length: 18 residues. In DNA form, the CDR3 reads TGTGCCAGCAGCTGTTCAAGTAGGACAGGTCCCTCTGGAAACACCATATATTTT. Translated, it gives CASSCSSRTGPSGNTIYF. The entire variable domain, with the rest obtained from reference TRBV13 and TRBJ1-3, is as follows: AAGVIQSPRHLIKEKRETATLKCYPIPRHDTVYWYQQGPGQDPQFLISFYEKMQSDKGSIPDRFSAQQFSDYHSELNMSSLELGDSALYFCASSCSSRTGPSGNTIYFGEGSWLTVV.

This rearrangement joins TRBV28 to TRBJ1-4; the match to TRBD1 covers 8 bases. The length of the CDR3 is 16 residues. CDR1 is MDHEN, CDR2 SYDVKM, per germline. Germline trimming cut 4 bases from V and 6 bases from J; bases unmatched to any gene: 10. CDR3 nucleotides: TGTGCCAGCAGTTCCCTATCGGACAGGGATTATGAAAAACTGTTTTTT. This encodes CASSSLSDRDYEKLFF.

The chain combines TRBV4-2 with TRBJ2-3, with TRBD2 as a possible D gene (5 bases). The CDR3 extends over 14 amino acids. Germline CDR1 is LGHNA and CDR2 is YNFKEQ. V lost 4 bases to trimming and J lost 3 bases, with 11 bases between them. CDR3 bases: TGTGCCAGCAGCCTATGGTCGGGGACAGATACGCAGTATTTT. Translation gives CASSLWSGTDTQYF.

The rearrangement uses TRBV6-5 and TRBJ2-3; a possible D gene is TRBD1 (5 bases). V lost 2 bases, J lost 0 bases, and 6 bases lay in between. The CDR3 has 14 amino acids. CDR1 and CDR2 from the germline V gene are MNHEY and SVGAGI. The CDR3 DNA reads as TGTGCCAGCAGTTACGCAGGGAGCACAGATACGCAGTATTTT. It translates to CASSYAGSTDTQYF.

The J gene is TRBJ1-5, the V gene TRBV21-1; the table calls TRBD1, which could not be checked here. TRBV21-1 is annotated as a pseudogene. This CDR3 spans 13 amino acids. CDR3 protein: CADWWGSNQPQHF. The CDR3 bases are TGTGCCGACTGGTGGGGCAGCAATCAGCCCCAGCATTTT.

The chain joins TRBV7-2 to TRBJ2-7; the D is unclear. The CDR3 totals 14 residues. Germline CDR1 reads SGHTA; CDR2 reads FQGNSA. Trimming took off 4 bases at V and 2 bases at J, with 12 bases between the two ends. The CDR3 DNA follows: TGTGCCAGCAGCTACAGTGGCTCTCCCTACGAGCAGTACTTC. Its translation: CASSYSGSPYEQYF.

Only a few counts were recorded for this clone. V and J are TRBV18 and TRBJ2-4, with D maybe TRBD2 (5 bases). Germline assignment: CDR1 KGHSH and CDR2 LQKENI. CDR3 length: 12 amino acids. Trimming stripped 3 bases from V and 14 bases from J, with 14 bases between. The CDR3 loop is CASSPTTRGEYF. The CDR3 DNA sequence: TGTGCCAGCTCACCGACGACCCGGGGAGAGTACTTC.

The CDR3 region is CASSAEGHLNTEAFF. CDR3 sequence (DNA): TGTGCCAGCAGTGCTGAGGGACATCTGAACACTGAAGCTTTCTTT. The chain has TRBV6-1 and TRBJ1-1; D is perhaps TRBD1 (6 bases). Trimming pared 4 bases from V and 0 bases from J, leaving 12 bases between. CDR1 is MNHNS and CDR2 is SASEGT in the germline V gene. This CDR3 spans 15 amino acids.

The chain links TRBV28 to TRBJ2-3; 8 bases fit TRBD1. The germline V gene has CDR1 MDHEN and CDR2 SYDVKM. J lost 6 bases, V lost 6 bases, and 17 bases had no gene match. The CDR3 runs 17 residues. The CDR3 reads CASRGNFVRNRGDTQYF. The CDR3, as DNA: TGTGCCAGCAGGGGGAATTTTGTGAGGAACAGGGGGGATACGCAGTATTTT.

This clone has only one observation. The V and J genes are TRBV6-1 and TRBJ2-3, with TRBD2 as a possible D gene (6 bases). Germline V gene sequence: CDR1 MNHNS, CDR2 SASEGT. Trimming took 5 bases from V and 2 from J, leaving 11 bases between them. The CDR3 contains 14 residues. The CDR3 DNA sequence: TGTGCCAGCAGTCCGCGGGACGACACAGATACGCAGTATTTT. Translation: CASSPRDDTDTQYF.

This chain uses TRBV25-1 with TRBJ1-4, with 7 bases that match TRBD1. Germline CDR1 MGHDK, CDR2 SYGVNS. The CDR3 covers 14 residues. The trim removed 3 bases at V and 5 bases at J, leaving 3 bases unmatched. CDR3 DNA: TGTGCCAGCAGTGAGACAGGGAGGAATGAAAAACTGTTTTTT. Protein: CASSETGRNEKLFF.

V and J are TRBV6-1 and TRBJ2-5, with 9 positions matching TRBD1. Trimming removed 2 bases from V and 5 bases from J; junction bases left unmatched: 9. CDR3 length: 16 amino acids. Germline loops: CDR1 MNHNS, CDR2 SASEGT. This CDR3 reads CASSELRGTGPETQYF. The CDR3 DNA reads as TGTGCCAGCAGTGAATTAAGGGGGACAGGGCCGGAGACCCAGTACTTC.